Listed below are T cell receptor beta chains from one sample, sequenced in a study of T cell changes during pregnancy in multiple sclerosis. Sequencing used immunoSEQ multiplex PCR; TCRdb keeps in-frame clones, though not all of them. The data show approximately 130,000 clones, with roughly 95% seen just once and approximately 0.45% held by the top ten. Sequenced material: peripheral blood, taken after pregnancy. The origin of the receptors is a female donor with multiple sclerosis, enrolled in a pregnancy study. The CDR3 runs from the conserved cysteine through the conserved F or W. Each record gives: J gene, clone size, D gene, V gene, CDR3 protein, CDR3 DNA. A D gene is named only where the DNA matches it firmly. A row's size may be missing; if present it is once, few, many or a size class.

>TRBJ1-2|NA|NA|TRBV16
CASSQLANYGYTF
TGTGCCAGCAGCCAACTAGCCAACTATGGCTACACCTTC
>TRBJ2-5|NA|NA|TRBV7-8
CASSPTLGPETQYF
TGTGCCAGCAGCCCGACTCTTGGCCCAGAGACCCAGTACTTC
>TRBJ1-3|NA|TRBD1|TRBV19
CASSRDRASGNTIYF
TGTGCCAGTAGTAGGGACAGGGCCTCAGGAAACACCATATATTTT
>TRBJ1-2|NA|NA|TRBV4-1
CASSQGNGDYGYTF
TGCGCCAGCAGCCAAGGGAACGGAGACTATGGCTACACCTTC
>TRBJ1-3|NA|NA|TRBV7-6
CASSLTSGRAGNTIYF
TGTGCCAGCAGCCTCACTTCGGGAAGGGCTGGAAACACCATATATTTT
>TRBJ2-3|once|NA|TRBV9
CASSVEGEGAQYF
TGTGCCAGCAGCGTAGAAGGAGAGGGGGCGCAGTATTTT
>TRBJ2-2|NA|NA|TRBV7-7
CASSSQPGVTGELFF
TGTGCTAGCAGCTCCCAGCCAGGGGTTACCGGGGAGCTGTTTTTT
>TRBJ2-1|NA|TRBD2|TRBV27
CASSSSGRPHNEQFF
TGTGCCAGCAGTTCTAGCGGGAGGCCCCACAATGAGCAGTTCTTC
>TRBJ2-7|NA|NA|TRBV19
CASSPRRNYEQYF
TGTGCCAGTAGTCCGCGCAGAAACTACGAGCAGTACTTC
>TRBJ2-1|NA|NA|TRBV2
CASSEWRDEQFF
TGTGCCAGCAGTGAGTGGAGGGATGAGCAGTTCTTC
>TRBJ2-1|NA|TRBD1|TRBV7-9
CASSPTGQGRNEQFF
TGTGCCAGCAGCCCGACGGGACAGGGTCGCAATGAGCAGTTCTTC
>TRBJ2-5|once|TRBD2|TRBV28
CASSPYGGGRGETQYF
TGTGCCAGCAGTCCTTATGGGGGGGGACGGGGAGAGACCCAGTACTTC
>TRBJ2-7|NA|NA|TRBV7-9
CASSLDSVIYEQYF
TGTGCCAGCAGCTTAGATTCGGTGATCTACGAGCAGTACTTC
>TRBJ1-1|NA|NA|TRBV29-1
CSVVGRNTEAFF
TGCAGCGTTGTTGGGAGGAACACTGAAGCTTTCTTT
>TRBJ2-7|NA|NA|TRBV28
CASSFEKLAINEQYF
TGTGCCAGCAGTTTTGAGAAACTAGCTATCAACGAGCAGTACTTC
>TRBJ2-1|NA|NA|TRBV29-1
CSVDSATSYNEQFF
TGCAGCGTGGATAGCGCGACCTCCTACAATGAGCAGTTCTTC